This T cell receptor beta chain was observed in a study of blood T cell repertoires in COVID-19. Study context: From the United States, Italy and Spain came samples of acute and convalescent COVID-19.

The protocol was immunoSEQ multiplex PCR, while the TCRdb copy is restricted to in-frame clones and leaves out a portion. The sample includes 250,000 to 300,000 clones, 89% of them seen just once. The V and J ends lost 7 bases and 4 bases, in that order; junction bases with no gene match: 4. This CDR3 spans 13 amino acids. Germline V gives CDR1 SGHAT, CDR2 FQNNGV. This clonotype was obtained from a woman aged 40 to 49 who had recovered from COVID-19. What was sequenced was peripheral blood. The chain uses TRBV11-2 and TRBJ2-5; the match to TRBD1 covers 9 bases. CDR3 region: CASTTDRGETQYF. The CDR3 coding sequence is TGTGCCAGCACCACGGACAGGGGAGAGACCCAGTACTTC.